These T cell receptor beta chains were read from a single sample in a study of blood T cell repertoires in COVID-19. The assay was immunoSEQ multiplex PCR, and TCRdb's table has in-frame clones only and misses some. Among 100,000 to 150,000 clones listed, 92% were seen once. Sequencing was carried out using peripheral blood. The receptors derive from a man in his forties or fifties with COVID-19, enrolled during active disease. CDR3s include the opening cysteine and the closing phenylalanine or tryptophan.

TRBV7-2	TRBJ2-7	CASSGRTFEQYF
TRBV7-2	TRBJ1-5	CASSLQSNQPQHF
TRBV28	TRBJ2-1	CASSEGGEHNEQFF
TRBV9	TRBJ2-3	CASSIGLAGYTDTQYF
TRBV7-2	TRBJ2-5	CASGTANFEAGELETQYF
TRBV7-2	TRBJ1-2	CASSQDLGLYGYTF
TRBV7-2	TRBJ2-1	CASSSGLAGVSQQFF
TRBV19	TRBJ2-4	CASSPPAGTSGDIQYF
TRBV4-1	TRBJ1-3	CASSHVRESGNTIYF
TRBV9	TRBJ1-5	CASSVGIGGNQPQHF
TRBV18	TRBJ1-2	CASSKQQGFYGYTF
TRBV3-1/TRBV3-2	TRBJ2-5	CASSPVRGATQYF
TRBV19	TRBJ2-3	CASSPGLATDTQYF
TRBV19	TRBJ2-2	CASSRTLDTGELFF
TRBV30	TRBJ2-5	CAWRATRELPQYF
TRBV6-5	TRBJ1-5	CVSQELPWQPQHF
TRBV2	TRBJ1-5	CASQGQNNQPQHF
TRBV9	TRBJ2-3	CASSARLGKSGDTQYF